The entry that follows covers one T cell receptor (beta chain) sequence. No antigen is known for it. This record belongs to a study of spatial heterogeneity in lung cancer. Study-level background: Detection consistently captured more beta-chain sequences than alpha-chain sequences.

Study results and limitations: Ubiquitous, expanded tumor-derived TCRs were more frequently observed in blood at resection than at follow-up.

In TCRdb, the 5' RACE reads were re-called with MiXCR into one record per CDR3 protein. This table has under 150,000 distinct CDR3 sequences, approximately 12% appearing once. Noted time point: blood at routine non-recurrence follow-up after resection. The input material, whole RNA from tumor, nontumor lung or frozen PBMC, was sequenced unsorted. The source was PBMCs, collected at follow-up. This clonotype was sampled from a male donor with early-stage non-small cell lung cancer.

This CDR3 reads CASSLADVGYTF. CDR3 in DNA: TGTGCCAGCAGCTTAGCGGACGTAGGCTACACCTTC. The chain employs TRBV7-9 and TRBJ1-2; unclear D gene. The V gene lost 0 bases and the J gene lost 8 bases, with 7 bases spanning the gap. Germline V gene lookup returns CDR1 SEHNR and CDR2 FQNEAQ (reference sequence). The CDR3 covers 12 residues.